Listed below are T cell receptor beta chains from one sample, sequenced in a study of Graves' ophthalmopathy and Graves' hyperthyroidism. Each CDR3 protein gets one entry after TCRdb re-called the multiplex PCR reads with MiXCR. The data hold hundreds of thousands of distinct CDR3 sequences, with 21% observed a single time. The sample taken for sequencing was peripheral blood. These receptors all come from a woman aged 18-29 years with stable Graves' hyperthyroidism. The CDR3 runs from the conserved cysteine through the conserved F or W. Each record gives: D gene, CDR3 length, V gene, clone size, J gene, CDR3 protein, CDR3 DNA. The D gene is left open where the match is weak. The size field is filled for only some rows; it gives once, few, many or a size class.

-	12	TRBV11-2	many	TRBJ1-1	CASSLGVGEAFF	TGTGCCAGCAGCTTAGGGGTTGGTGAAGCTTTCTTT
-	14	TRBV9	many	TRBJ2-2	CASSVRGDTGELFF	TGTGCCAGCAGCGTGCGAGGGGACACCGGGGAGCTGTTTTTT
-	16	TRBV6-1	-	TRBJ1-5	CASSEHQGLTYQPQHF	TGTGCCAGCAGTGAACACCAGGGGTTGACATATCAGCCCCAGCATTTT
TRBD2	15	TRBV5-1	many	TRBJ2-5	CASSLAASGIETQYF	TGCGCCAGCAGCTTGGCCGCTAGCGGGATCGAGACCCAGTACTTC
TRBD1	15	TRBV13	many	TRBJ1-6	CASSLGLGQNSPLHF	TGTGCCAGCAGCTTAGGCCTGGGACAGAATTCACCCCTCCACTTT
TRBD1	15	TRBV20-1	many	TRBJ2-7	CSARDRQGDSYEQYF	TGCAGTGCTAGAGATCGTCAGGGGGACTCCTACGAGCAGTACTTC
-	15	TRBV6-1	few	TRBJ2-7	CASSEQGSSSYEQYF	TGTGCCAGCAGTGAACAGGGGTCGAGCTCCTACGAGCAGTACTTC
TRBD1	16	TRBV11-1	many	TRBJ2-7	CASSWPDRDPSYEQYF	TGTGCCAGCAGCTGGCCAGACAGGGACCCTTCCTACGAGCAGTACTTC
TRBD1	15	TRBV15	many	TRBJ1-5	CATSGDRKSNQPQHF	TGTGCCACCAGCGGGGACAGAAAAAGCAATCAGCCCCAGCATTTT
TRBD1	15	TRBV6-1	-	TRBJ1-1	CASSQGQGGLTEAFF	TGTGCCAGCAGTCAAGGACAGGGGGGACTCACTGAAGCTTTCTTT
-	13	TRBV9	-	TRBJ2-7	CASSEGPATEQYF	TGTGCCAGCAGCGAGGGCCCGGCTACCGAGCAGTACTTC
-	19	TRBV5-1	many	TRBJ2-7	CASSLEGTATPIHYYEQYF	TGCGCCAGCAGCTTGGAAGGGACGGCAACCCCAATCCACTACTACGAGCAGTACTTC
TRBD1	15	TRBV11-2	many	TRBJ1-2	CASSPNRGWVDGYTF	TGTGCCAGCAGCCCCAACAGGGGTTGGGTGGATGGCTACACCTTC
-	14	TRBV6-1	many	TRBJ1-2	CASSPGAGASGYTF	TGTGCCAGCAGTCCGGGGGCAGGGGCGAGTGGCTACACCTTC
-	16	TRBV5-1	many	TRBJ2-2	CASSVEPGRGTGELFF	TGCGCCAGCAGCGTGGAACCGGGACGCGGCACCGGGGAGCTGTTTTTT
-	13	TRBV18	many	TRBJ2-5	CASSQGYQETQYF	TGTGCCAGTTCTCAGGGGTACCAAGAGACCCAGTACTTC
-	12	TRBV5-5	many	TRBJ2-5	CASSLASGTQYF	TGTGCCAGCAGCTTGGCGTCCGGGACCCAGTACTTC
TRBD2	14	TRBV20-1	many	TRBJ2-7	CSAREREVPYEQYF	TGCAGTGCTAGAGAGCGGGAGGTTCCCTACGAGCAGTACTTC
-	16	TRBV11-2	few	TRBJ2-2	CASSPTNLENTGELFF	TGTGCCAGCAGCCCCACCAACTTGGAGAACACCGGGGAGCTGTTTTTT
-	16	TRBV2	-	TRBJ1-2	CASSADTYPFLYGYTF	TGTGCCAGCAGCGCGGACACGTACCCATTTCTCTATGGCTACACCTTC
TRBD1	14	TRBV24-1	many	TRBJ1-1	CATAQQGDGAEAFF	TGTGCCACCGCCCAACAGGGGGACGGGGCTGAAGCTTTCTTT
-	15	TRBV6-1	-	TRBJ1-1	CASRFRGTSNTEAFF	TGTGCCAGCAGATTTCGGGGCACCTCGAACACTGAAGCTTTCTTT
-	14	TRBV10-3	-	TRBJ2-5	CAISRDRNGETQYF	TGTGCCATCAGTCGGGACCGAAACGGGGAGACCCAGTACTTC